The text below deals with one T cell receptor (beta chain). A much larger clone differs by one base, so this may be a read error. The data were taken from a study of blood T cells in healthy people across ages. Trimming at V came to 5 bases and at J to 8 bases, leaving 7 bases not matched to a gene. This CDR3 comprises 14 residues. CDR1 and CDR2 from the germline V gene are MNHEY and SMNVEV (reference sequence). Primers used in a second PCR of roughly 6 to 11 cycles were a sample-barcoded 5' primer and a J-beta primer mix. A single record per CDR3 protein comes from TCRdb applying MiXCR to the 5' RACE reads. This table holds 1.5 million to 2 million distinct CDR3 sequences, roughly 28% found once.

The sequencing sample was made of blood. This TCR was sampled from a woman aged 30 to 39 in good health. This sequence joins TRBV27 and TRBJ2-1; 9 bases map to TRBD1. The CDR3 coding sequence is TGTGCCAGCAGTCGCCCGGGACAGGGCGATGAGCAGTTCTTC. It translates to CASSRPGQGDEQFF.